The rows below give T cell receptor beta chains drawn from one sample of a study of cytomegalovirus exposure and HLA in healthy donors. Here immunoSEQ multiplex PCR was the method, and the copy in TCRdb shows in-frame clones only, minus some. The sample records about 160,000 clones, around 80% being singletons. The material sequenced was PBMCs. These receptor sequences come from a man aged 35 to 55 in good health and CMV-seronegative. Both conserved end residues are part of each CDR3. D genes are given only for firm matches. The size field is filled for only some rows; it gives once, few, many or a size class.

abundance: NA; d_gene: TRBD1; j_gene: TRBJ2-7; v_gene: TRBV19; CDR3nt: TGTGCCAGTAGTGACCGGGACAGCCGCTACGAGCAGTACTTC; CDR3aa: CASSDRDSRYEQYF
abundance: NA; d_gene: NA; j_gene: TRBJ1-4; v_gene: TRBV23-1; CDR3nt: TGCGCCAGCAGTCAAACGCGACAGGCGGGTGAAAAACTGTTTTTT; CDR3aa: CASSQTRQAGEKLFF
abundance: NA; d_gene: NA; j_gene: TRBJ2-2; v_gene: TRBV6-5; CDR3nt: TGTGCCAGCAGTTACTCCCTATACGGTGGCGGGGAGCTGTTTTTT; CDR3aa: CASSYSLYGGGELFF
abundance: NA; d_gene: NA; j_gene: TRBJ2-7; v_gene: TRBV30; CDR3nt: TGTGCCTGGAGTGGGGTCTTGTCGGGTGAGCAGTACTTC; CDR3aa: CAWSGVLSGEQYF
abundance: NA; d_gene: TRBD2; j_gene: TRBJ2-7; v_gene: TRBV25-1; CDR3nt: TGTGCCAGCCCGGGGACTACGATATACGAGCAGTACTTC; CDR3aa: CASPGTTIYEQYF
abundance: NA; d_gene: NA; j_gene: TRBJ2-7; v_gene: TRBV19; CDR3nt: TGTGCCAGTAGTGAGGGACACATAACCTACGAGCAGTACTTC; CDR3aa: CASSEGHITYEQYF
abundance: NA; d_gene: NA; j_gene: TRBJ1-1; v_gene: TRBV5-1; CDR3nt: TGCGCCAGCAGCTTGGGGGCCACGAACACTGAAGCTTTCTTT; CDR3aa: CASSLGATNTEAFF
abundance: few; d_gene: NA; j_gene: TRBJ2-2; v_gene: TRBV7-9; CDR3nt: TGTGCCAGCAGCTCAGGACACCCGTGGGACACCGGGGAGCTGTTTTTT; CDR3aa: CASSSGHPWDTGELFF
abundance: NA; d_gene: TRBD1; j_gene: TRBJ1-1; v_gene: TRBV5-1; CDR3nt: TGCGCCAGCAGCAGTACCGGGACAGGGGACACTGAAGCTTTCTTT; CDR3aa: CASSSTGTGDTEAFF
abundance: NA; d_gene: TRBD1; j_gene: TRBJ2-7; v_gene: TRBV28; CDR3nt: TGTGCCAGCAGATCCGGGACAGGGATCTACGAGCAGTACTTC; CDR3aa: CASRSGTGIYEQYF
abundance: NA; d_gene: NA; j_gene: TRBJ2-2; v_gene: TRBV18; CDR3nt: TGTGCCAGCTCACTTAAAGTAGCCGGGGAGCTGTTTTTT; CDR3aa: CASSLKVAGELFF
abundance: NA; d_gene: NA; j_gene: TRBJ1-1; v_gene: TRBV27; CDR3nt: TGTGCCAGCAGTTCGTTAGGGGCAATCGAGAAGGAAGCTTTCTTT; CDR3aa: CASSSLGAIEKEAFF
abundance: NA; d_gene: NA; j_gene: TRBJ2-2; v_gene: TRBV4-3; CDR3nt: TGCGCCAGCAGCCAAGGAAAGAGGCCACCCGGGGAGCTGTTTTTT; CDR3aa: CASSQGKRPPGELFF
abundance: NA; d_gene: NA; j_gene: TRBJ2-5; v_gene: TRBV11-2; CDR3nt: TGTGCCAGCAGCTTGAACAGGGGAGGAGAGACCCAGTACTTC; CDR3aa: CASSLNRGGETQYF
abundance: NA; d_gene: NA; j_gene: TRBJ1-1; v_gene: TRBV28; CDR3nt: TGTGCCAGCACCCCCTCCTTGAACACTGAAGCTTTCTTT; CDR3aa: CASTPSLNTEAFF
abundance: NA; d_gene: NA; j_gene: TRBJ1-2; v_gene: TRBV7-9; CDR3nt: TGTGCCAGCAGCTACACAGGGTCCGACTATGGCTACACCTTC; CDR3aa: CASSYTGSDYGYTF
abundance: NA; d_gene: TRBD1; j_gene: TRBJ2-6; v_gene: TRBV11-2; CDR3nt: TGTGCCAGCAGCTCTTACAGGGGTGGAGGGGCCAACGTCCTGACTTTC; CDR3aa: CASSSYRGGGANVLTF
abundance: NA; d_gene: NA; j_gene: TRBJ1-2; v_gene: TRBV29-1; CDR3nt: TGCAGCGTTGATACAGGATATGGCTACACCTTC; CDR3aa: CSVDTGYGYTF
abundance: NA; d_gene: NA; j_gene: TRBJ2-7; v_gene: TRBV6-1; CDR3nt: TGTGCCAGCAGTGCCAGGGGGGCCAGCTACGAGCAGTACTTC; CDR3aa: CASSARGASYEQYF
abundance: NA; d_gene: NA; j_gene: TRBJ1-5; v_gene: TRBV10-1; CDR3nt: TGCGCCAGCAGTGGGCCCGATCAGCCCCAGCATTTT; CDR3aa: CASSGPDQPQHF
abundance: NA; d_gene: NA; j_gene: TRBJ2-7; v_gene: TRBV6-6; CDR3nt: TGTGCCAGCAGTTACTATGGGGGAGGAACCTACGAGCAGTACTTC; CDR3aa: CASSYYGGGTYEQYF
abundance: NA; d_gene: NA; j_gene: TRBJ2-2; v_gene: TRBV11-2; CDR3nt: TGTGCCAGCAGTCACCGGACTCGAACCACCGGGGAGCTGTTTTTT; CDR3aa: CASSHRTRTTGELFF
abundance: NA; d_gene: TRBD1; j_gene: TRBJ1-2; v_gene: TRBV28; CDR3nt: TGTGCCAGCAGTTTAAAGGGGGCGCGGGGCTACACCTTC; CDR3aa: CASSLKGARGYTF
abundance: NA; d_gene: TRBD1; j_gene: TRBJ1-2; v_gene: TRBV29-1; CDR3nt: TGCAGCGTTGGAAGGGACAGCGCTAACTATGGCTACACCTTC; CDR3aa: CSVGRDSANYGYTF
abundance: NA; d_gene: TRBD2; j_gene: TRBJ2-1; v_gene: TRBV4-2; CDR3nt: TGTGCCAGCAGCCAAGCCGAGAGCGGGAGTTTCCACAATGAGCAGTTCTTC; CDR3aa: CASSQAESGSFHNEQFF
abundance: NA; d_gene: NA; j_gene: TRBJ2-2; v_gene: TRBV14; CDR3nt: TGTGCCAGCAGCCAAGATCTATTAGCGGCTACCGGGGAGCTGTTTTTT; CDR3aa: CASSQDLLAATGELFF
abundance: NA; d_gene: TRBD2; j_gene: TRBJ2-7; v_gene: TRBV29-1; CDR3nt: TGCAGCGTTGAAGCGAGCGGGAGGTACGAGCAGTACTTC; CDR3aa: CSVEASGRYEQYF
abundance: NA; d_gene: TRBD2; j_gene: TRBJ2-3; v_gene: TRBV5-4; CDR3nt: TGTGCCAGCAGCTCTCCACTAGCGGGAGGGCCCGTTACGCAGTATTTT; CDR3aa: CASSSPLAGGPVTQYF
abundance: NA; d_gene: NA; j_gene: TRBJ1-1; v_gene: TRBV28; CDR3nt: TGTGCCAGCAGTGCGACAGTTTACACTGAAGCTTTCTTT; CDR3aa: CASSATVYTEAFF
abundance: once; d_gene: NA; j_gene: TRBJ1-1; v_gene: TRBV18; CDR3nt: TGTGCCAGCTCACCACGGGACGGAGCGGGCGCTGAAGCTTTCTTT; CDR3aa: CASSPRDGAGAEAFF
abundance: NA; d_gene: NA; j_gene: TRBJ2-1; v_gene: TRBV25-1; CDR3nt: TGTGCCAGCAGCACAACGGGTGGGCAGGGGAACAATGAGCAGTTCTTC; CDR3aa: CASSTTGGQGNNEQFF
abundance: NA; d_gene: TRBD1; j_gene: TRBJ2-7; v_gene: TRBV6-5; CDR3nt: TGTGCCAGCAGCCGCAGACAGGGTGGGGTCTACGAGCAGTACTTC; CDR3aa: CASSRRQGGVYEQYF
abundance: few; d_gene: TRBD1; j_gene: TRBJ2-1; v_gene: TRBV2; CDR3nt: TGTGCCAGCAGTGAAGTAGGGACAGGTCCGATCAATGAGCAGTTCTTC; CDR3aa: CASSEVGTGPINEQFF
abundance: NA; d_gene: NA; j_gene: TRBJ2-3; v_gene: TRBV7-2; CDR3nt: TGTGCCAGCAGCTTAGAAGGAAGTCCCGCGTGGAGGCAGTATTTT; CDR3aa: CASSLEGSPAWRQYF
abundance: NA; d_gene: TRBD1; j_gene: TRBJ2-7; v_gene: TRBV18; CDR3nt: TGTGCCAGCTCACTCACCCGGGACAGAATCTACGAGCAGTACTTC; CDR3aa: CASSLTRDRIYEQYF
abundance: NA; d_gene: TRBD2; j_gene: TRBJ2-1; v_gene: TRBV27; CDR3nt: TGTGCCAGCAGTTCACCTACTAGCGGGAGGGTTAATGAACAGTTCTTC; CDR3aa: CASSSPTSGRVNEQFF
abundance: NA; d_gene: NA; j_gene: TRBJ1-2; v_gene: TRBV7-9; CDR3nt: TGTGCCAGCAGCTTATCAGGGCGAGGCTACACCTTC; CDR3aa: CASSLSGRGYTF
abundance: NA; d_gene: TRBD1; j_gene: TRBJ2-7; v_gene: TRBV6-1; CDR3nt: TGTGCCGGCAGTCCCGACAGGGTATCCTACGAGCAGTACTTC; CDR3aa: CAGSPDRVSYEQYF
abundance: once; d_gene: TRBD1; j_gene: TRBJ2-7; v_gene: TRBV5-8; CDR3nt: TGTGCCAGCAGCCCCGGACAGGGTTTGACCTACGAGCAGTACTTC; CDR3aa: CASSPGQGLTYEQYF
abundance: few; d_gene: TRBD2; j_gene: TRBJ2-5; v_gene: TRBV7-8; CDR3nt: TGTGCCAGCAGCCCCTACGGGGGGGTCAGCCAAGAGACCCAGTACTTC; CDR3aa: CASSPYGGVSQETQYF
abundance: NA; d_gene: NA; j_gene: TRBJ1-1; v_gene: TRBV12-5; CDR3nt: TGTGCTAGTGGTTCAGGTGTCCGCACTGAAGCTTTCTTT; CDR3aa: CASGSGVRTEAFF
abundance: NA; d_gene: TRBD2; j_gene: TRBJ2-2; v_gene: TRBV28; CDR3nt: TGTGCCAGCAGTTTCTCGCAAGCGGGAGGGCCCGGGGAGCTGTTTTTT; CDR3aa: CASSFSQAGGPGELFF
abundance: NA; d_gene: NA; j_gene: TRBJ2-1; v_gene: TRBV5-1; CDR3nt: TGCGCCAGCAGCTTCAGAGGGAGTGAACAGTTCTTC; CDR3aa: CASSFRGSEQFF
abundance: NA; d_gene: NA; j_gene: TRBJ2-6; v_gene: TRBV5-1; CDR3nt: TGCGCCAGCAGTTCGCCAGGGTCTGGGGCCAACGGCCTGACTTTC; CDR3aa: CASSSPGSGANGLTF
abundance: few; d_gene: NA; j_gene: TRBJ1-2; v_gene: TRBV6-1; CDR3nt: TGTGCCAGCAGTGAAGCCCTGATCGCAACAGGGCAAGGCTACACCTTC; CDR3aa: CASSEALIATGQGYTF
abundance: NA; d_gene: TRBD2; j_gene: TRBJ2-3; v_gene: TRBV27; CDR3nt: TGTGCCAGCACCGAGGGACTAGCGACCGATACGCAGTATTTT; CDR3aa: CASTEGLATDTQYF
abundance: NA; d_gene: NA; j_gene: TRBJ1-4; v_gene: TRBV7-9; CDR3nt: TGTGCCAGCAGCCCCGGTGGAGGGGCGGGAGAAAAACTGTTTTTT; CDR3aa: CASSPGGGAGEKLFF